The sequence of this TCR beta chain was determined in a study of T cell responses to AZD1222 COVID-19 vaccine. V lost 6 bases and J lost 5; bases outside the gene matches: 10. Germline lookup yields CDR1 MGHDK and CDR2 SYGVNS. The CDR3 consists of 16 residues. TCRdb's table, derived via immunoSEQ multiplex PCR, lists solely in-frame clones and lacks some. The table has around 78,000 clones, roughly 88% seen once; the top ten hold 1.3% to 1.5%. This TCR derives from an adult who received the AZD1222 COVID-19 vaccine. Specimen: peripheral blood, collected 28 days after the second AZD1222 dose. The chain links TRBV25-1 to TRBJ2-2; 9 bases line up with TRBD1. The CDR3 coding sequence is TGTGCCAGCAGGGACCAAGACAGGGGGGTAACCGGGGAGCTGTTTTTT. Amino acids: CASRDQDRGVTGELFF.